The next 7 T cell receptor beta chains were all read from a single sample in a study of blood T cell repertoires in COVID-19. TCRdb's table, derived via immunoSEQ multiplex PCR, lists solely in-frame clones and lacks some. The sample contains about 280,000 clones, roughly 91% of which appear only once. Sequencing was done on a sample of peripheral blood. These receptor sequences come from a woman in her 30s with COVID-19, enrolled during active disease.

This chain connects TRBV4-1 to TRBJ2-3; weak D call: TRBD2 (6 bases). The CDR3 runs 13 residues. V was trimmed by 8 bases and J by 2 bases, leaving 11 bases between them. CDR1 MGHRA and CDR2 YSYEKL come from the germline V gene. The CDR3 protein is CASGGTFTDTQYF. CDR3 bases: TGCGCCAGCGGGGGGACTTTCACAGATACGCAGTATTTT.

The CDR3 coding sequence is TGCGCCAGCGTGGAGGGCTTCGCAGATACGCAGTATTTT. Protein product: CASVEGFADTQYF. The rearrangement uses TRBV5-1 and TRBJ2-3; tentatively, D is TRBD2 (6 bases). The V and J ends lost 7 bases and 4 bases respectively, with 13 bases between them. This CDR3 is built from 13 residues. Per germline, CDR1 SGHRS and CDR2 YFSETQ.

The rearrangement joins TRBV7-2 to TRBJ1-2; no firm D call. Germline V gives CDR1 SGHTA, CDR2 FQGNSA. The CDR3 has 13 amino acids. V was shortened by 3 bases and J by 8 bases, with 13 bases between the two germline ends. In nucleotides, the CDR3 is TGTGCCAGCAGCTTCGGGAGGCAAAGCGGCTACACCTTC. Encoded protein: CASSFGRQSGYTF.

V gene TRBV5-1 combines with J gene TRBJ2-7; D perhaps matches TRBD2 (7 bases). The CDR3 spans 14 residues. CDR1 is SGHRS, CDR2 YFSETQ, per germline. Trimming left V 6 bases short and J 6 bases short, with 19 bases between. CDR3 nucleotide sequence: TGCGCCAGCACCAAAGCTCAGGGGAGGGTCGAGCAGTACTTC. Translated, it gives CASTKAQGRVEQYF. Drawing the rest from reference TRBV5-1 and TRBJ2-7, the complete variable domain is KAGVTQTPRYLIKTRGQQVTLSCSPISGHRSVSWYQQTPGQGLQFLFEYFSETQRNKGNFPGRFSGRQFSNSRSEMNVSTLELGDSALYLCASTKAQGRVEQYFGPGTRLTVT.

The chain combines TRBV13 with TRBJ1-1; possibly TRBD1 for D (6 bases). This CDR3 has 16 amino acids. Germline V gene data show CDR1 as PRHDT and CDR2 as FYEKMQ (reference sequence). V was shortened by 1 base and J by 5 bases, with 17 bases between the two germline ends. CDR3 in DNA: TGTGCCAGCAGCTTAGACCCACAGGGAGTTGGAACTGAAGCTTTCTTT. It codes for CASSLDPQGVGTEAFF.

The chain recombines TRBV7-9 with TRBJ2-1, with a tentative D call TRBD2 (6 bases). The CDR3 loop spans 13 amino acids. Trimming took off 8 bases at V and 10 bases at J, with 18 bases between the two ends. Germline CDR1 SEHNR, CDR2 FQNEAQ (reference sequence). This CDR3 reads CASLRLEFNEQFF. As DNA, the CDR3 is TGTGCCAGCCTAAGACTAGAATTTAACGAGCAGTTCTTC.

This chain joins TRBV3-1 (or the pseudogene TRBV3-2) and TRBJ2-5, with 10 positions matching TRBD2. The CDR3 is made up of 15 amino acids. Germline CDR1 and CDR2: LGHDT and YNNKEL (reference sequence). V gave up 4 bases and J gave up 2 bases; unmatched junction bases: 4. Here the CDR3 reads CASSPGLATQETQYF. The DNA of the CDR3 is TGTGCCAGCAGCCCGGGACTAGCGACTCAAGAGACCCAGTACTTC.